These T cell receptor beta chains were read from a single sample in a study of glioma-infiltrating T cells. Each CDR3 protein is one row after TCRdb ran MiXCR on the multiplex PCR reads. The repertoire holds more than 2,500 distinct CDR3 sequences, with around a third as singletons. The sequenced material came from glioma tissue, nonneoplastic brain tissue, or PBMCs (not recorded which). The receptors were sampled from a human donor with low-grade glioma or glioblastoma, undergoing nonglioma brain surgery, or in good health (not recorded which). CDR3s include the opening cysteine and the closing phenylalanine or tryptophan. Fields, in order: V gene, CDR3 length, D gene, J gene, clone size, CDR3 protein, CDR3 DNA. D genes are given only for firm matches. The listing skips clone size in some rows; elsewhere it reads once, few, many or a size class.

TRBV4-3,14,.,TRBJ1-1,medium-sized,CASSQDFTRGGAFF,TGCGCCAGCAGCCAAGACTTTACAAGGGGTGGGGCTTTCTTT
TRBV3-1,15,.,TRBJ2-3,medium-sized,CASSQTGLWADTQYF,TGTGCCAGCAGCCAAACGGGTCTTTGGGCAGATACGCAGTATTTT
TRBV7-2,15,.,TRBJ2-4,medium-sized,CASSSPPGYKNIQYF,TGTGCCAGCAGCTCCCCCCCAGGGTACAAAAACATTCAGTACTTC
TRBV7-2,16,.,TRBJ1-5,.,CASSPVGARGNQPQHF,TGTGCCAGCAGCCCCGTGGGGGCAAGAGGCAATCAGCCCCAGCATTTT
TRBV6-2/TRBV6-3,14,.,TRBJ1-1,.,CASTPGPQDIEAFF,TGTGCCAGCACTCCGGGACCCCAAGACATTGAAGCTTTCTTT
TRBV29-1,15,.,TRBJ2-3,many,CSVTPVRGTTDTQYF,TGCAGCGTCACCCCGGTACGGGGGACCACAGATACGCAGTATTTT
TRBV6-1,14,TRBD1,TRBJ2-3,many,CASRTIGQADKLYF,TGTGCCAGCAGGACCATTGGACAGGCGGACAAATTATATTTT
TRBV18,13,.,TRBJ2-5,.,CTSSPGLEEAQYF,TGTACCAGCTCACCCGGGTTGGAAGAGGCCCAGTACTTC
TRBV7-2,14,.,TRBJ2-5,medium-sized,CASSSLTGHETQYF,TGTGCCAGCAGCAGCCTCACGGGCCACGAGACCCAGTACTTC
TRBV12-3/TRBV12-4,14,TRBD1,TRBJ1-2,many,CASSAPRQGRGYTF,TGTGCCAGCAGTGCCCCCCGACAGGGCCGTGGCTACACCTTC
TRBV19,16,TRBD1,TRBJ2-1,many,CASSMGGQGAKNEQFF,TGTGCCAGTAGTATGGGGGGACAGGGGGCGAAAAATGAGCAGTTCTTC
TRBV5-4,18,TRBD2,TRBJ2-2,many,CASSPGTSGATRTGELFF,TGTGCCAGCAGCCCAGGGACTAGCGGCGCCACGCGGACCGGGGAGCTGTTTTTT
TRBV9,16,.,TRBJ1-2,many,CASSEPGQGPNYGYTF,TGTGCCAGCAGCGAGCCCGGGCAAGGGCCTAACTATGGCTACACCTTC
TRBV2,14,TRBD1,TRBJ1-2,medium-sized,CATKPGQGDYGYTF,TGTGCCACCAAACCGGGACAGGGTGACTATGGCTACACCTTC
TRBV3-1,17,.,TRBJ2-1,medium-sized,CASSQDYETRGGNEQFF,TGTGCCAGCAGCCAAGATTATGAGACTAGGGGGGGCAATGAGCAGTTCTTC
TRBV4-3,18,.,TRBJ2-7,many,CASSQDSVTSGRSYEQYF,TGCGCCAGCAGCCAAGATTCAGTAACTTCGGGGCGCTCCTACGAGCAGTACTTC
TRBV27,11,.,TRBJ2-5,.,CASSTKETKYF,TGTGCCAGCAGTACCAAAGAGACCAAGTACTTC
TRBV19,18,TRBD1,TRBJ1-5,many,CASSPGTGTRIRSQPQHF,TGTGCCAGTTCCCCCGGGACAGGGACTCGAATCCGCAGTCAGCCCCAGCATTTT
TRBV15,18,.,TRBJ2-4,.,CATSRGAVPPSTANIQYF,TGTGCCACCAGCAGAGGTGCCGTCCCACCTTCGACGGCAAACATTCAGTACTTC